A selection of T cell receptor beta chains follows, all from one sample in a study of blood T cell repertoires in COVID-19. The protocol was immunoSEQ multiplex PCR, while the TCRdb copy is restricted to in-frame clones and leaves out a portion. The sample carries around 240,000 clones, roughly 86% recorded once. Sequenced input: PBMCs or T cells enriched from blood (not recorded which). The receptor source for this set is a woman in her fifties or sixties who had recovered from COVID-19. The CDR3 runs from the conserved cysteine through the conserved F or W. D genes are given only for firm matches. The size of a clone is reported for some rows only, either as once, few or many, or as a class for expanded clones.

J | size | V | D | DNA | CDR3
TRBJ2-2 | . | TRBV30 | TRBD2 | TGTGCCTGGAGTGAGGGACTAGTCACCGGGGAGCTGTTTTTT | CAWSEGLVTGELFF
TRBJ2-6 | . | TRBV9 | . | TGTGCCAGCAGCGTTGGCTTCACCCCCTCTGGGGCCAACGTCCTGACTTTC | CASSVGFTPSGANVLTF
TRBJ1-2 | . | TRBV5-6 | TRBD1 | TGTGCCAGCAGCTTGAGGGACAGGTACTATGGCTACACCTTC | CASSLRDRYYGYTF
TRBJ2-7 | . | TRBV6-2/TRBV6-3 | TRBD1 | TGTGCCAGCAGTGGGACAGGGAATCTCTACGAGCAGTACTTC | CASSGTGNLYEQYF
TRBJ2-7 | . | TRBV18 | . | TGTGCCAGCTCACCGACACAGGGCAACTACGAGCAGTACTTC | CASSPTQGNYEQYF
TRBJ2-1 | few | TRBV5-4 | . | TGTGCCAGCTTGCGGGCGGGGTACAATGAGCAGTTCTTC | CASLRAGYNEQFF
TRBJ1-2 | . | TRBV11-3 | TRBD1 | TGTGCCAGCAGCTTGGACAGGGGGATCGGCTACACCTTC | CASSLDRGIGYTF
TRBJ2-7 | . | TRBV11-3 | . | TGTGCCAGCAGCCCTCCCGGGACACCCTTGGACGAGCAGTACTTC | CASSPPGTPLDEQYF
TRBJ1-1 | . | TRBV5-5 | . | TGTGCCAGCAGCCGATACTGGGCGAACACTGAAGCTTTCTTT | CASSRYWANTEAFF
TRBJ2-1 | few | TRBV5-1 | . | TGCGCCAGCAGCTTAGGAGGTGGCAGTAGCCCGGCCTACAATGAGCAGTTCTTC | CASSLGGGSSPAYNEQFF
TRBJ2-7 | few | TRBV6-2/TRBV6-3 | TRBD1 | TGTGCCAGCAGTGCCTCGGGGACAGCCCCCTACGAGCAGTACTTC | CASSASGTAPYEQYF
TRBJ1-1 | . | TRBV5-4 | . | TGTGCCAGCAGCTTCGACAGACTGAACACTGAAGCTTTCTTT | CASSFDRLNTEAFF
TRBJ2-6 | . | TRBV28 | . | TGTGCCAGCAGTCCCGCGGACAGATCTGGGGCCAACGTCCTGACTTTC | CASSPADRSGANVLTF
TRBJ2-5 | . | TRBV5-5 | TRBD1 | TGTGCCAGCAGCTTAACAGGGGCAACAGAGACCCAGTACTTC | CASSLTGATETQYF
TRBJ1-3 | . | TRBV12-3/TRBV12-4 | TRBD1 | TGTGCCAGCAGTGAACAGGGGGGTACCATATATTTT | CASSEQGGTIYF
TRBJ1-2 | few | TRBV3-1/TRBV3-2 | . | TGTGCCAGCAGCCCTATACTTTGGGATGTCAGTGGGGCGGATGGCTACACCTTC | CASSPILWDVSGADGYTF
TRBJ2-6 | . | TRBV30 | TRBD2 | TGTGCCTGGAGCGCGGGGGGTCTGAGCTCTGGGGCCAACGTCCTGACTTTC | CAWSAGGLSSGANVLTF
TRBJ2-7 | . | TRBV18 | TRBD1 | TGTGCCAGCTCACCCGGCGAAGGGGGCGTCCAGTACTTC | CASSPGEGGVQYF
TRBJ1-2 | . | TRBV3-1/TRBV3-2 | TRBD1 | TGTGCCAGCAGCCAAGAAAGGGACAGGGGGCTTAGTGGCTACACCTTC | CASSQERDRGLSGYTF
TRBJ1-6 | once | TRBV3-1/TRBV3-2 | TRBD1 | TGTGCCAGCAGCCTATCGGACAGGGAGGCGCCCCTCCACTTT | CASSLSDREAPLHF
TRBJ1-2 | . | TRBV6-5 | TRBD1 | TGTGCCAGCAGTTCAACAGGGGGCTGGGGCTACACCTTC | CASSSTGGWGYTF
TRBJ1-2 | few | TRBV4-2 | TRBD1 | TGTGCCAGCAGCCAAGTGGGAAAGGCAGGGGGCGGAAGAGGCAACTATGGCTACACCTTC | CASSQVGKAGGGRGNYGYTF
TRBJ1-2 | . | TRBV1 | . | TGCACCAGCAGCCCGCTCCCGGGACTGACCAGCGGGGGCTACACCTTC | CTSSPLPGLTSGGYTF
TRBJ1-2 | . | TRBV2 | TRBD1 | TGTGCCAGCACCGGGACAGGGAACTATGGCTACACCTTC | CASTGTGNYGYTF
TRBJ2-4 | . | TRBV7-9 | . | TGTGCCAGCAGCCCCCCTTCCGGGAGCCTAGCCAAAAACATTCAGTACTTC | CASSPPSGSLAKNIQYF
TRBJ1-2 | . | TRBV7-3 | . | TGTGCCAGCAGCCTCAACGGCTATGGCTACACCTTC | CASSLNGYGYTF
TRBJ1-1 | . | TRBV5-4 | . | TGTGCCAGCAGCAAACAGGGTTCGGGCACTGAAGCTTTCTTT | CASSKQGSGTEAFF
TRBJ2-7 | few | TRBV5-1 | . | TGCGCCAGCAGCTTGGGGTCGGGGAACTCCTACGAGCAGTACTTC | CASSLGSGNSYEQYF
TRBJ2-7 | . | TRBV6-5 | TRBD1 | TGTGCCAGCAGTTACCGCCGTCCCGGGACAGTATACGAGCAGTACTTC | CASSYRRPGTVYEQYF
TRBJ2-7 | . | TRBV5-1 | TRBD2 | TGCGCCAGCCGAGCCGTAAGCGGGAGTTACTACGAGCAGTACTTC | CASRAVSGSYYEQYF
TRBJ2-7 | . | TRBV3-1/TRBV3-2 | TRBD1 | TGTGCCAGCACCTCCGCAGGGGGCGAGCAGTACTTC | CASTSAGGEQYF
TRBJ1-2 | . | TRBV11-2 | TRBD1 | TGTGCCAGCAGCTTAGCGGGACAGGGGTTCTATGGCTACACCTTC | CASSLAGQGFYGYTF
TRBJ2-1 | . | TRBV2 | . | TGTGCCAGCAGCGTCAATGAGCAGTTCTTC | CASSVNEQFF
TRBJ2-7 | . | TRBV4-3 | . | TGCGCCAGCAGCCAAGATCCCTCGGTCCCAGGGGAGTACGAGCAGTACTTC | CASSQDPSVPGEYEQYF
TRBJ2-1 | . | TRBV11-1 | . | TGTGCCAGCAGCACCGGCCTAGCCAATGAGCAGTTCTTC | CASSTGLANEQFF
TRBJ2-7 | once | TRBV30 | . | TGTGCCTGGAGGGGGGGGGCCTACTACGAGCAGTACTTC | CAWRGGAYYEQYF
TRBJ1-6 | once | TRBV18 | TRBD1 | TGTGCCAGCTCAGCGGGACAGGGTCTAGGATCACCCCTCCACTTT | CASSAGQGLGSPLHF
TRBJ1-2 | . | TRBV4-1 | . | TGCGCCAGCAGCCAGGGCTCTGGGGGCCGATCCCACTATGGCTACACCTTC | CASSQGSGGRSHYGYTF
TRBJ2-1 | . | TRBV19 | . | TGTGCCAGTAGTATTACCCCGAGCTCCTACAATGAGCAGTTCTTC | CASSITPSSYNEQFF
TRBJ1-2 | . | TRBV4-2 | TRBD1 | TGTGCCAGCAGCCGACCAGGGACAGACAACTATGGCTACACCTTC | CASSRPGTDNYGYTF
TRBJ2-1 | . | TRBV28 | . | TGTGCCAGCAGTTCCCCGGGACTCGCGAGCGGGAATGAGCAGTTCTTC | CASSSPGLASGNEQFF
TRBJ2-3 | once | TRBV15 | . | TGTGCCACCAGGTTTACGGGAGTGGGCACAGATACGCAGTATTTT | CATRFTGVGTDTQYF
TRBJ1-1 | . | TRBV14 | . | TGTGCCAGCAGACCCCCTTTTGAACGGGCTTTCTTT | CASRPPFERAFF
TRBJ1-4 | . | TRBV18 | TRBD1 | TGTGCCAGCTCAACGGGGACAGGGGCCAATGAAAAACTGTTTTTT | CASSTGTGANEKLFF
TRBJ1-4 | . | TRBV5-1 | TRBD1 | TGCGCCAGCAGCGGAGGGGGACAGAATGAAAAACTGTTTTTT | CASSGGGQNEKLFF